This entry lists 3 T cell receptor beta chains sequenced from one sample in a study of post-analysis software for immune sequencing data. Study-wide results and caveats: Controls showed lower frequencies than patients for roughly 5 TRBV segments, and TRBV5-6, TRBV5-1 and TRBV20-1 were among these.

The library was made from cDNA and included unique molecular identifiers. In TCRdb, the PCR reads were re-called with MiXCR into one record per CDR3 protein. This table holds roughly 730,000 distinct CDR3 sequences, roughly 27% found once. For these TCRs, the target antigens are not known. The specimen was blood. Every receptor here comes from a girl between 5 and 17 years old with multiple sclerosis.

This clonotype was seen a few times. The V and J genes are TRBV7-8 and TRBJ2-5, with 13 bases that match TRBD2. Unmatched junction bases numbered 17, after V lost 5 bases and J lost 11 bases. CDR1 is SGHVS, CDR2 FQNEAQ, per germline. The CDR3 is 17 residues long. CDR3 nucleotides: TGTGCCAGCAGCAAAGGAACCGGGACTAGCGGGACGGGAGAGCAGTACTTC. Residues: CASSKGTGTSGTGEQYF.

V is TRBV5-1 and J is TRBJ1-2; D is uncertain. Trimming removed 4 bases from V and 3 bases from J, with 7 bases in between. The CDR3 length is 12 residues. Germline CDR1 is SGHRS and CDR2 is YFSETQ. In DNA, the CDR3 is TGCGCCAGCAGCAATCAGGACTATGGCTACACCTTC. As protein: CASSNQDYGYTF. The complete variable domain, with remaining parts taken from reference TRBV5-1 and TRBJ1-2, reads KAGVTQTPRYLIKTRGQQVTLSCSPISGHRSVSWYQQTPGQGLQFLFEYFSETQRNKGNFPGRFSGRQFSNSRSEMNVSTLELGDSALYLCASSNQDYGYTFGSGTRLTVV.

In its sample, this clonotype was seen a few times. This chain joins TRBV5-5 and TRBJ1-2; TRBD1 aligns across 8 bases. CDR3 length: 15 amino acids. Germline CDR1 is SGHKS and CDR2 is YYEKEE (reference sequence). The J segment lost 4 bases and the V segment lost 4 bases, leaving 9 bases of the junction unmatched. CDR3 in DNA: TGTGCCAGCAGCGCCCCGGGACAGGAGGCCTATGGCTACACCTTC. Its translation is CASSAPGQEAYGYTF.